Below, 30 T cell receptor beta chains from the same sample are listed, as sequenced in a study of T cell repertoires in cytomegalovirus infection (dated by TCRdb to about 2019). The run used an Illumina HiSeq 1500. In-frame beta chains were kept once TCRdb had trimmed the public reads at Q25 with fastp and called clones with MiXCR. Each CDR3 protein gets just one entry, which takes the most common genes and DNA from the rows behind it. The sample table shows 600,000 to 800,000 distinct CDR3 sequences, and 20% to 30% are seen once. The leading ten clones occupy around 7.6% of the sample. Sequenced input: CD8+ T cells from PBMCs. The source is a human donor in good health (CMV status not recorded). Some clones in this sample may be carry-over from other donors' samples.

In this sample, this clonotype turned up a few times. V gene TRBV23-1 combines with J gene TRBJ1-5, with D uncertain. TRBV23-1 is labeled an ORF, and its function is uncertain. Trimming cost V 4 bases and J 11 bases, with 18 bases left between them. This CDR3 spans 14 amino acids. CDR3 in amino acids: CASSLRIRGWSQHF. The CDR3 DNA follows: TGCGCCAGCAGTCTGAGAATTCGAGGTTGGTCCCAGCATTTT.

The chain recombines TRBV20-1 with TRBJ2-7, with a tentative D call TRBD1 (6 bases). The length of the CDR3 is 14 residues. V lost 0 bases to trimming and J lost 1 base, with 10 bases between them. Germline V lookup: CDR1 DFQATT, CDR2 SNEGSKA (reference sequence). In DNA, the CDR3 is TGCAGTGCTAGAGAGGACAGTCCGTCCTACGAGCAGTACTTC. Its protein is CSAREDSPSYEQYF.

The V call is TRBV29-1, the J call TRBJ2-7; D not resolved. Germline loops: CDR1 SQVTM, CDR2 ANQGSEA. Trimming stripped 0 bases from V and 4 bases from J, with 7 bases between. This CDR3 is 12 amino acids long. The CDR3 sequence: CSVEDLFYEQYV. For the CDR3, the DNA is TGCAGCGTTGAAGATCTCTTTTACGAGCAGTACGTC.

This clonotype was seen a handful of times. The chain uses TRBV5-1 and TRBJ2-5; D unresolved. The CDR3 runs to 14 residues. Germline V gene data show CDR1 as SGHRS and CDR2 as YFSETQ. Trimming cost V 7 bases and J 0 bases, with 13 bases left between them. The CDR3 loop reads CASGGYSNQETQYF. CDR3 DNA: TGCGCCAGCGGCGGCTACAGCAACCAAGAGACCCAGTACTTC.

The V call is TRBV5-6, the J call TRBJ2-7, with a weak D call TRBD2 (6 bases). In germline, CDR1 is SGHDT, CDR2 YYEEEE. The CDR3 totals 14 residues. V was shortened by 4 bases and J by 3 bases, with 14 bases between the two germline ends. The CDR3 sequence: CASSAAWGVYEQYV. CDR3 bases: TGTGCCAGCAGCGCTGCATGGGGGGTCTACGAGCAGTACGTC.

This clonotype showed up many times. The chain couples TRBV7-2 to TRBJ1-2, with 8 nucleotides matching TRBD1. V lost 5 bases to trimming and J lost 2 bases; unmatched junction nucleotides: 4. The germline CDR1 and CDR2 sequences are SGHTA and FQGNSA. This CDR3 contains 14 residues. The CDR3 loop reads CASSPGQVNYGYTF. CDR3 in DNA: TGTGCCAGCAGCCCGGGACAGGTGAACTATGGCTACACCTTC.

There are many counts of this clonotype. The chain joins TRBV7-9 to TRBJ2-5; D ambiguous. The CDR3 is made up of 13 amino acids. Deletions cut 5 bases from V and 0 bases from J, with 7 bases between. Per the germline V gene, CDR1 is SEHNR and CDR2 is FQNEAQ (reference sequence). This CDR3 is CASSPNDQETQYF. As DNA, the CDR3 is TGTGCCAGCAGCCCGAACGACCAAGAGACCCAGTACTTC.

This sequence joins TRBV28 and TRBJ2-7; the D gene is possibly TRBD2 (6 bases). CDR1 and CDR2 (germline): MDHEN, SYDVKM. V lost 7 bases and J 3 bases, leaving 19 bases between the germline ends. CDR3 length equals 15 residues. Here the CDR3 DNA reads TGTGCCAGCACCACGGGGGTTAGGACCTTCTACGAGCAGTACGTC. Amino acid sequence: CASTTGVRTFYEQYV.

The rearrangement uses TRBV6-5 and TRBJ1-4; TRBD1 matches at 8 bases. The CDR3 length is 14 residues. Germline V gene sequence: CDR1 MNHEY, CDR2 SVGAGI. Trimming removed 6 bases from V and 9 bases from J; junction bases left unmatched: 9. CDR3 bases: TGTGCCAGCAGCCCCGTACAGGGGGATCAAAAACTGTTTTTT. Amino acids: CASSPVQGDQKLFF.

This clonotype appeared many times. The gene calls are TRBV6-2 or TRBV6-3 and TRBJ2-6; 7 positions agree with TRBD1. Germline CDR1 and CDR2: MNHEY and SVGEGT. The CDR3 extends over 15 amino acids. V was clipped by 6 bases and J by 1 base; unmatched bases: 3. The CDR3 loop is CASRSQGSGANVLTF. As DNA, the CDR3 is TGTGCCAGCAGGTCACAGGGGTCTGGGGCCAACGTCCTGACTTTC.

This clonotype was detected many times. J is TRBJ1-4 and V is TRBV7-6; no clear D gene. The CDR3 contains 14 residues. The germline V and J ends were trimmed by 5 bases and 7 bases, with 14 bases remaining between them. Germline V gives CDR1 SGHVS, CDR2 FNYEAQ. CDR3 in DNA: TGTGCCAGCAGCCCGACCCTCGAACGTGAAAAACTGTTTTTT. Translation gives CASSPTLEREKLFF.

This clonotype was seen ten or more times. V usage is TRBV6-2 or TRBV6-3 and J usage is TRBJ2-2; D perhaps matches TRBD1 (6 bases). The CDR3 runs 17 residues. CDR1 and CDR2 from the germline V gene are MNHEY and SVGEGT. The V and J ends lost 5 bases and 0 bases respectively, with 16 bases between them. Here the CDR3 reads CASSRLGTYANTGELFF. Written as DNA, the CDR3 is TGTGCCAGCAGTCGACTTGGGACATACGCGAACACCGGGGAGCTGTTTTTT.

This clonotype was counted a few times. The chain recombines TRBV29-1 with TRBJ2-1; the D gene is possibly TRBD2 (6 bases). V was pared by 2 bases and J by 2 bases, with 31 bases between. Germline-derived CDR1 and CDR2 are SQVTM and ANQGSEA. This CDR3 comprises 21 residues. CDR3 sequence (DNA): TGCAGCGTTGAATTACTAGAAACGAAGGGCCTATGGACGGGGGCCTACAATGAGCAGTTCTTC. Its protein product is CSVELLETKGLWTGAYNEQFF.

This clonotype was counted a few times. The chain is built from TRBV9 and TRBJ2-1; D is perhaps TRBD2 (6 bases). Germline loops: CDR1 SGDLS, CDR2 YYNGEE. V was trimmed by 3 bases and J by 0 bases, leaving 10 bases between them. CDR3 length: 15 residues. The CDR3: CASSGGESSYNEQFF. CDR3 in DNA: TGTGCCAGCAGCGGCGGGGAAAGCTCCTACAATGAGCAGTTCTTC.

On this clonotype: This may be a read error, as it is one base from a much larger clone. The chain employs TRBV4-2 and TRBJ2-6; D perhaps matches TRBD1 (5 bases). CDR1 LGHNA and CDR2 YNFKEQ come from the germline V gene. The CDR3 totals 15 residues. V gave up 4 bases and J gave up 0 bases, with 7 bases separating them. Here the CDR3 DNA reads TGTGCCAGCAGCCGAGACAGCTCTGGGGCCAACGTCCTGACTTTC. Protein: CASSRDSSGANVLTF.

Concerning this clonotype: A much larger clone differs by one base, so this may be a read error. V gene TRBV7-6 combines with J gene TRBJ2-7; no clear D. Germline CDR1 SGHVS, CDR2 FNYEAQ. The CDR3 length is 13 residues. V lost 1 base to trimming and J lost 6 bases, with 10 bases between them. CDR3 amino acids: CASSLEVPFEQYF. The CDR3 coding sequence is TGTGCCAGCAGCTTAGAAGTCCCCTTCGAGCAGTACTTC.

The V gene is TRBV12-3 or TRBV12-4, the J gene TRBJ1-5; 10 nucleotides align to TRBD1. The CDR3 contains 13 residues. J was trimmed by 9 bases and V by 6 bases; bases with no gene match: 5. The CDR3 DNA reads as TGTGCCAGCAGCGGGGACAGGGGTCTGCCCCAGCATTTT. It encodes CASSGDRGLPQHF.

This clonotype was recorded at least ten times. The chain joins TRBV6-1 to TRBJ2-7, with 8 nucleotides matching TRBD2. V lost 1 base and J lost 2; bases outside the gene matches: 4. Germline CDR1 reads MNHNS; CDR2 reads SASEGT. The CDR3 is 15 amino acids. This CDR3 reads CASSEVDSGAYEQYV. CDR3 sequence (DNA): TGTGCCAGCAGTGAAGTCGATAGCGGGGCCTACGAGCAGTACGTC.

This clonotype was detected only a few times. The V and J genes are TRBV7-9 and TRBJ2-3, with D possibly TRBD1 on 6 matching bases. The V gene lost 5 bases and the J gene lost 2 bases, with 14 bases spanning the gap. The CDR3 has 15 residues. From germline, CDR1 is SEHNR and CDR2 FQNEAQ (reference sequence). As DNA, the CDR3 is TGTGCCAGCAGCCCCCGCAGGGGTCACACAGATACGCAGTATTTT. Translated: CASSPRRGHTDTQYF.

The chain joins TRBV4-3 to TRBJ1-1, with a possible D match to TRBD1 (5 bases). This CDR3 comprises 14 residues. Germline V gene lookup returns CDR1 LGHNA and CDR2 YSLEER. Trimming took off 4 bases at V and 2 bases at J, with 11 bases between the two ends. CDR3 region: CASSRRGINTEAFF. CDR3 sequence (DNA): TGCGCCAGCAGCCGGAGGGGAATTAACACTGAAGCTTTCTTT.

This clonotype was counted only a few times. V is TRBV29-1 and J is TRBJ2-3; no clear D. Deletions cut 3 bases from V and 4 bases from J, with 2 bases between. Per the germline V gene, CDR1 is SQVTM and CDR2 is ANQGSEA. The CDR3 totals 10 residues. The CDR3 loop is CSVDADTQYF. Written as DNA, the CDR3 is TGCAGCGTTGATGCAGATACGCAGTATTTT.

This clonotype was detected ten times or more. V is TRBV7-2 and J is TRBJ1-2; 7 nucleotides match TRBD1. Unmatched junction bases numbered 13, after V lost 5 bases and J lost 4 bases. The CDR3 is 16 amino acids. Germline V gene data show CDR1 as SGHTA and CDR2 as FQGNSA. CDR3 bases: TGTGCCAGCAGCACACTCTCGACAGGGTTGGGCTATGGCTACACCTTC. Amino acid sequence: CASSTLSTGLGYGYTF.

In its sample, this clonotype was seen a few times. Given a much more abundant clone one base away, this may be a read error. CDR3 DNA: TGTGTCAGCAGCTTAGGGGTAGATACGCAGTATTTT. The encoded protein is CVSSLGVDTQYF. The chain uses TRBV7-2 and TRBJ2-3, with a possible D match to TRBD1 (5 bases). The germline V gene encodes CDR1 SGHTA and CDR2 FQGNSA. The length of the CDR3 is 12 residues.

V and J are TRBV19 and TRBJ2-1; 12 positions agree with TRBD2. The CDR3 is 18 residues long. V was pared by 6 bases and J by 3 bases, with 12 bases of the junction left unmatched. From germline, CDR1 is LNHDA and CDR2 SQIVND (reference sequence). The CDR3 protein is CASSGLTSGGHLYNEQFF. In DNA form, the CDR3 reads TGTGCCAGTAGCGGGCTGACTAGCGGGGGCCACCTCTACAATGAGCAGTTCTTC.

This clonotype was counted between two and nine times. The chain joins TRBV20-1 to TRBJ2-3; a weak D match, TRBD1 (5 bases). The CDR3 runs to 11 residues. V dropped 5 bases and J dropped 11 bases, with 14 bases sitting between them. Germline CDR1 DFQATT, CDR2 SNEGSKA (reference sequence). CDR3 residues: CSAFQGGRQYF. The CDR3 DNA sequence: TGCAGTGCTTTTCAGGGTGGAAGGCAGTATTTT.

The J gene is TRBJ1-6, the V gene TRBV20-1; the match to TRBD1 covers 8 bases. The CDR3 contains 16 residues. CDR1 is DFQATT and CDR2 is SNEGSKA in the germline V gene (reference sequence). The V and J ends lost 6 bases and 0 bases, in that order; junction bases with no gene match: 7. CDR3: CSAPGQDRSYNSPLHF. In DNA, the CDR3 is TGCAGTGCCCCGGGACAGGATCGCTCCTATAATTCACCCCTCCACTTT.

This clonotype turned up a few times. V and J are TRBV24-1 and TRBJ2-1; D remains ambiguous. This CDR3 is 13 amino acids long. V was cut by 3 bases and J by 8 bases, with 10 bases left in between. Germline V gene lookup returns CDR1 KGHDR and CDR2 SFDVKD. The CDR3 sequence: CATSDPVGYEQFF. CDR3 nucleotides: TGTGCCACCAGTGATCCGGTGGGATATGAGCAGTTCTTC.

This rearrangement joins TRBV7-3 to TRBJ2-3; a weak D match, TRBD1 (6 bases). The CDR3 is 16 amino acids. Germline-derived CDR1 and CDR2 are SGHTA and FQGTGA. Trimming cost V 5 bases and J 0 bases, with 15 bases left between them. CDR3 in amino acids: CASSSFGTTSTDTQYF. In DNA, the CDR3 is TGTGCCAGCAGCAGTTTTGGGACAACTAGCACAGATACGCAGTATTTT.

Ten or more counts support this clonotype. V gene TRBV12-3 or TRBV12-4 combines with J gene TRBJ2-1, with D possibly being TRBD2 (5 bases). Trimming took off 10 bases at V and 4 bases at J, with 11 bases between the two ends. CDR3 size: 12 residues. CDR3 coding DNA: TGTGCCACGAGCGGTGGATACAATGAGCAGTTCTTC. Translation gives CATSGGYNEQFF.

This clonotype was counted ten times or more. CDR3 coding DNA: TGTGCCAGCAGCCCATGGACTAGCGGGGGGGCGCATGAGCAGTTCTTC. It translates to CASSPWTSGGAHEQFF. This chain uses TRBV7-8 with TRBJ2-1; 15 bases map to TRBD2. The CDR3 runs 16 residues. From germline, CDR1 is SGHVS and CDR2 FQNEAQ. The ends lost 5 bases at V and 8 bases at J; junction bases unmatched: 7.